The present T cell receptor beta chain was sequenced within a study of cytomegalovirus exposure and HLA in healthy donors. About the study: The study placed about 81% of its 350 to 400 genotyped donors in the Caucasian-associated ancestry cluster. Study-wide results and limits: Sequencing probably produced one cluster of sequence variants that were highly shared.

Use of 60 Vbeta and 13 Jbeta primers characterized the PCR. Assay used: immunoSEQ multiplex PCR; TCRdb lists only in-frame clones, some missing. This table holds over 200,000 clones, more than 75% found once. The V and J ends lost 4 bases and 7 bases, in that order; junction bases with no gene match: 2. The CDR3 loop spans 14 amino acids. CDR1 is SGHRS, CDR2 YFSETQ, per germline. A word on this clone: The antigen remains unidentified.

This receptor was taken from a woman in her 40s in good health and CMV-seropositive. The V call is TRBV5-1, the J call TRBJ2-1, with 13 positions matching TRBD2. The sample taken for sequencing was PBMCs. Here the CDR3 DNA reads TGCGCCAGCAGCCTGGGACTAGCGGGGAATGAGCAGTTCTTC. Its protein product is CASSLGLAGNEQFF. Full variable domain (missing parts from reference TRBV5-1 and TRBJ2-1): KAGVTQTPRYLIKTRGQQVTLSCSPISGHRSVSWYQQTPGQGLQFLFEYFSETQRNKGNFPGRFSGRQFSNSRSEMNVSTLELGDSALYLCASSLGLAGNEQFFGPGTRLTVL.